The 27 T cell receptor beta chains below were found in one sample sequenced in a study of shared clonotypes between healthy human individuals. The repertoire was sequenced with immunoSEQ multiplex PCR; TCRdb's copy has only in-frame clones and lacks some. The sample holds approximately 2.3 million clones, 85% to 95% seen once. Sequenced: naive CD4+ T cells from PBMCs. Subset: CD45RA+ positively selected. The receptor set was obtained from a man aged 18 to 30 in good health. Some clones in this sample may be carry-over from other donors' samples.

The rearrangement links TRBV5-6 to TRBJ2-5; no clear D gene. Germline CDR1 and CDR2: SGHDT and YYEEEE. Deletions cut 0 bases from V and 7 bases from J, with 4 bases between. The CDR3 is 11 residues long. CDR3 nucleotides: TGTGCCAGCAGCTTGGCCGCGACCCAGTACTTC. This codes for CASSLAATQYF.

The chain uses TRBV7-6 and TRBJ2-5; either TRBD1 or TRBD2 may fit D (5 bases each). Between the trimmed V and J ends, which lost 1 base and 2 bases, there was a span of 11 bases. CDR1 and CDR2 (germline): SGHVS, FNYEAQ. This CDR3 spans 15 amino acids. The CDR3 reads CASSLGGLYQETQYF. In nucleotides, the CDR3 is TGTGCCAGCAGCTTAGGGGGGTTGTATCAAGAGACCCAGTACTTC.

This chain connects TRBV28 to TRBJ2-3; D might be TRBD2 (6 bases). V was shortened by 8 bases and J by 0 bases, with 9 bases between the two germline ends. Germline loops: CDR1 MDHEN, CDR2 SYDVKM. The CDR3 is 13 residues long. The CDR3: CASESGSTDTQYF. The CDR3 DNA reads TGTGCCAGCGAGAGCGGGAGCACAGATACGCAGTATTTT. The full variable domain, rest sourced from reference TRBV28 and TRBJ2-3, is DVKVTQSSRYLVKRTGEKVFLECVQDMDHENMFWYRQDPGLGLRLIYFSYDVKMKEKGDIPEGYSVSREKKERFSLILESASTNQTSMYLCASESGSTDTQYFGPGTRLTVL.

This chain connects TRBV7-8 to TRBJ2-1; D not resolved. V gave up 2 bases and J gave up 4 bases, with 6 bases separating them. This CDR3 has 13 amino acids. CDR1 and CDR2 from the germline V gene are SGHVS and FQNEAQ. CDR3 nucleotide sequence: TGTGCCAGCAGCTTAAGAGAATACAATGAGCAGTTCTTC. This sequence encodes CASSLREYNEQFF.

The CDR3 region has the DNA TGTGCCAGCAGCCCCCGGACGGCTGGAAACACCATATATTTT. Amino acid sequence: CASSPRTAGNTIYF. The rearrangement uses TRBV7-9 and TRBJ1-3; D remains ambiguous. Germline V gene data show CDR1 as SEHNR and CDR2 as FQNEAQ (reference sequence). Between the trimmed V and J ends, which lost 5 bases and 2 bases, there was a span of 10 bases. This CDR3 is 14 amino acids long.

The chain uses TRBV5-1 and TRBJ2-1, with TRBD2 matching over 12 bases. CDR3 length: 14 residues. Germline values: CDR1 SGHRS, CDR2 YFSETQ. Trimming removed 0 bases from V and 14 bases from J; junction bases left unmatched: 6. Here the CDR3 reads CASSLGTSGISEFF. The CDR3, as DNA: TGCGCCAGCAGCTTGGGGACTAGCGGGATATCTGAGTTCTTC.

The chain links TRBV7-9 to TRBJ2-5; TRBD1 is a possible D gene (6 bases). Germline V lookup: CDR1 SEHNR, CDR2 FQNEAQ (reference sequence). V was clipped by 1 base and J by 1 base, with 10 bases between them. There are 15 residues in the CDR3. CDR3 nucleotides: TGTGCCAGCAGCTTAGGACAGGCTGTCCAAGAGACCCAGTACTTC. It translates to CASSLGQAVQETQYF. Combining the CDR3 with reference TRBV7-9 and TRBJ2-5 gives the whole variable domain DTGVSQNPRHKITKRGQNVTFRCDPISEHNRLYWYRQTLGQGPEFLTYFQNEAQLEKSRLLSDRFSAERPKGSFSTLEIQRTEQGDSAMYLCASSLGQAVQETQYFGPGTRLLVL.

This clone was detected only once. V is TRBV5-1 and J is TRBJ1-3; TRBD1 matches 7 bases. The CDR3 extends over 14 amino acids. Trimming at V came to 5 bases and at J to 2 bases, leaving 4 bases not matched to a gene. Looked up from germline, CDR1 is SGHRS and CDR2 is YFSETQ. CDR3 amino acids: CASRDRTTGNTIYF. CDR3 bases: TGCGCCAGCAGGGACAGGACGACTGGAAACACCATATATTTT.

The chain uses TRBV2 and TRBJ1-1; the match to TRBD1 covers 9 bases. This CDR3 has 14 amino acids. In germline, CDR1 is SNHLY, CDR2 FYNNEI. Trimming removed 6 bases from V and 4 bases from J; junction bases left unmatched: 6. The CDR3 DNA sequence: TGTGCCAGCAGCGTGACAGGGGGGACCACTGAAGCTTTCTTT. Translating it yields CASSVTGGTTEAFF.

The rearrangement uses TRBV5-4 and TRBJ2-3; 9 bases align to TRBD1. Germline values: CDR1 SGHNT, CDR2 YYREEE (reference sequence). The CDR3 runs 16 residues. V trimming: 4 bases; J trimming: 5 bases; junction bases outside the gene matches: 11. CDR3 DNA: TGTGCCAGCAGCCCCGAACTAACAGGGGGCCTAGATACGCAGTATTTT. It yields the protein CASSPELTGGLDTQYF.

The chain carries TRBV29-1 and TRBJ1-2; D is unclear. The CDR3 is 13 amino acids. The germline V and J ends were trimmed by 4 bases and 6 bases, with 15 bases remaining between them. CDR1 and CDR2 (germline): SQVTM, ANQGSEA. The CDR3 loop is CSVAGQNYNGYTF. In DNA, the CDR3 is TGCAGCGTTGCAGGCCAGAACTATAATGGCTACACCTTC.

The chain links TRBV14 to TRBJ1-3, with 9 bases that match TRBD1. CDR1 is SGHDN and CDR2 is FVKESK in the germline V gene. The V gene end was trimmed by 4 bases and the J gene end by 4 bases; junction bases not matched to a gene: 8. CDR3 length: 16 amino acids. CDR3 residues: CASSRGTGPAGNTIYF. The CDR3 DNA reads TGTGCCAGCAGCCGGGGGACAGGGCCGGCAGGAAACACCATATATTTT. Full variable domain (rest looked up from reference TRBV14 and TRBJ1-3): EAGVTQFPSHSVIEKGQTVTLRCDPISGHDNLYWYRRVMGKEIKFLLHFVKESKQDESGMPNNRFLAERTGGTYSTLKVQPAELEDSGVYFCASSRGTGPAGNTIYFGEGSWLTVV.

V usage is TRBV29-1 and J usage is TRBJ2-5, with 13 bases identical to TRBD2. Matching the DNA end better, TRBJ2-7 makes the J call doubtful. This CDR3 is 14 amino acids long. Germline V gene lookup returns CDR1 SQVTM and CDR2 ANQGSEA. CDR3 nucleotides: TGCAGCGTTGGGGGACTAGCGGGAATCTACGAGCAGTACTTC. It translates to CSVGGLAGIYEQYF.

The chain is built from TRBV28 and TRBJ2-7, with TRBD2 matching 16 bases. Trimming took 4 bases from V and 5 from J; bases not matched to a gene: 5. The CDR3 consists of 16 residues. CDR1 and CDR2 from the germline V gene are MDHEN and SYDVKM. This CDR3 is CASSSPGTSGRDEQYF. In nucleotides, the CDR3 is TGTGCCAGCAGTTCTCCAGGGACTAGCGGGAGGGACGAGCAGTACTTC.

The chain recombines TRBV5-6 with TRBJ1-4; D remains ambiguous. The V end was cut by 2 bases, the J end by 12 bases, with 20 bases between. CDR3 length: 15 residues. Germline-derived CDR1 and CDR2 are SGHDT and YYEEEE. For the CDR3, the DNA is TGTGCCAGCAGCTTTAAGAATCCGGGCGGAACTGAACTGTTTTTT. It specifies CASSFKNPGGTELFF. Full variable domain (remainder filled in from reference TRBV5-6 and TRBJ1-4): DAGVTQSPTHLIKTRGQQVTLRCSPKSGHDTVSWYQQALGQGPQFIFQYYEEEERQRGNFPDRFSGHQFPNYSSELNVNALLLGDSALYLCASSFKNPGGTELFFGSGTQLSVL.

V and J are TRBV4-2 and TRBJ1-2; 9 bases map to TRBD1. V lost 1 base, J lost 0 bases, and 9 bases stayed unmatched. Germline V CDR1 and CDR2: LGHNA, YNFKEQ. The CDR3 sequence is 18 residues long. The CDR3 DNA sequence: TGTGCCAGCAGCCAAGTCGGGGGGGACAGGGCGGCTAACTATGGCTACACCTTC. Translation gives CASSQVGGDRAANYGYTF.

This chain joins TRBV28 and TRBJ2-7; tentative D call: TRBD2 (6 bases). Germline V CDR1 and CDR2: MDHEN, SYDVKM. Trimming removed 6 bases from V and 1 base from J, with 16 bases in between. This CDR3 is built from 15 residues. This CDR3 is CASRGGGTPSYEQYF. DNA for the CDR3: TGTGCCAGCAGGGGTGGGGGGACGCCGTCCTACGAGCAGTACTTC.

This clone was recorded once. The rearrangement joins TRBV25-1 to TRBJ1-4; D gene ambiguous. Germline V gene sequence: CDR1 MGHDK, CDR2 SYGVNS. The CDR3 totals 15 residues. The V end lost 5 bases, the J end lost 1 base, and 11 bases lay between the germline ends. This chain's CDR3 is CASSPGQITNEKLFF. DNA for the CDR3: TGTGCCAGCAGTCCAGGCCAGATAACTAATGAAAAACTGTTTTTT.

This sequence joins TRBV2 and TRBJ2-1; 8 bases align to TRBD2. This CDR3 comprises 15 residues. Germline lookup yields CDR1 SNHLY and CDR2 FYNNEI. Unmatched junction bases numbered 2, after V lost 1 base and J lost 3 bases. The CDR3 reads CASSEDGTSYNEQFF. As DNA, the CDR3 is TGTGCCAGCAGTGAAGACGGGACTAGCTACAATGAGCAGTTCTTC.

The rearrangement uses TRBV28 and TRBJ2-1; 9 bases agree with TRBD1. Germline values: CDR1 MDHEN, CDR2 SYDVKM. Unmatched junction bases numbered 3, after V lost 7 bases and J lost 2 bases. The CDR3 loop spans 14 amino acids. Here the CDR3 reads CASTGTGTYNEQFF. The CDR3 coding sequence is TGTGCCAGCACAGGGACAGGGACCTACAATGAGCAGTTCTTC.

This clone is a singleton in its sample. This chain joins TRBV5-1 and TRBJ2-1; 14 bases align to TRBD2. Per germline, CDR1 SGHRS and CDR2 YFSETQ. The CDR3 runs 16 residues. V was pared by 4 bases and J by 10 bases, with 10 bases of the junction left unmatched. The chain's CDR3 is CASSGGLAGGPGEQFF. The CDR3 DNA reads as TGCGCCAGCAGCGGTGGACTAGCGGGAGGCCCGGGGGAGCAGTTCTTC.

With respect to this clone: Other nucleotide sequences in the sample specify the same CDR3. The chain is built from TRBV2 and TRBJ2-1; 11 bases are shared with TRBD2. Germline assignment: CDR1 SNHLY and CDR2 FYNNEI. Trimming cost V 7 bases and J 6 bases; bases outside gene matches: 5. The length of the CDR3 is 14 residues. CDR3 sequence reads: CASIGLAGPNEQFF. As DNA, the CDR3 is TGTGCCAGCATAGGACTAGCGGGTCCCAATGAGCAGTTCTTC.

This chain connects TRBV7-3 to TRBJ2-6, with D perhaps matching TRBD1 (6 bases). This CDR3 comprises 16 residues. The germline V gene has CDR1 SGHTA and CDR2 FQGTGA. V lost 2 bases and J 2 bases, leaving 10 bases between the germline ends. CDR3 sequence (DNA): TGTGCCAGCAGCTTACCACAGGGCCCTGGGGCCAACGTCCTGACTTTC. This gives the protein CASSLPQGPGANVLTF.

V gene TRBV6-4 combines with J gene TRBJ2-3; 9 positions agree with TRBD1. CDR1 is MRHNA and CDR2 is SNTAGT in the germline V gene. The CDR3 is 14 residues long. With V trimmed by 5 bases and J by 4 bases, 4 bases remained unmatched. Written as DNA, the CDR3 is TGTGCCAGCAGTCGGGACAGGGTATCAGATACGCAGTATTTT. Its protein is CASSRDRVSDTQYF.

The rearrangement joins TRBV29-1 to TRBJ2-5; D is uncertain. Germline assignment: CDR1 SQVTM and CDR2 ANQGSEA. The V end lost 4 bases, the J end lost 2 bases, and 8 bases lay between the germline ends. The CDR3 loop spans 12 amino acids. This chain's CDR3 is CSVVRNQETQYF. The CDR3 DNA is TGCAGCGTTGTTAGGAATCAAGAGACCCAGTACTTC.

The CDR3: CASSPGSTGGTEAFF. DNA of the CDR3: TGCGCCAGCAGTCCGGGATCGACAGGGGGCACTGAAGCTTTCTTT. This chain links TRBV23-1 with TRBJ1-1, with 9 bases that match TRBD1. TRBV23-1 is recorded as an ORF, its role being uncertain. V was clipped by 4 bases and J by 4 bases; unmatched bases: 7. CDR3 length: 15 amino acids.

The CDR3 DNA sequence: TGTGCCAGCAGTTCCCCTACAGTTAGTAATTCACCCCTCCACTTT. Amino acid sequence: CASSSPTVSNSPLHF. The rearrangement links TRBV28 to TRBJ1-6, with no clear D. The CDR3 is 15 residues long. Germline values: CDR1 MDHEN, CDR2 SYDVKM. The V gene lost 4 bases and the J gene lost 6 bases, with 13 bases spanning the gap.